This is a list of T cell receptor beta chains from one sample in a study of T cells in Graves' hyperthyroidism and ophthalmopathy. Via MiXCR, TCRdb re-called the multiplex PCR reads, giving one row per CDR3 protein. The repertoire holds 490,000 or so distinct CDR3 sequences, 22% seen once, with 45% to 55% in the top ten. The sample taken for sequencing was blood. The receptors originated from a woman aged 70 to 79 with Graves' ophthalmopathy. The CDR3 runs from the conserved cysteine through the conserved F or W. D genes are given only for firm matches. Clone size is given for some rows only: seen once, a few or many times, or a class if the clone is expanded.

j_call	d_call	clone_size	v_call	cdr3_nt	cdr3_aa
TRBJ1-1	-	few	TRBV6-1	TGTGCCAGCAGTGAATACGGAGCGGCGATGAACACTGAAGCTTTCTTT	CASSEYGAAMNTEAFF
TRBJ2-7	TRBD2	-	TRBV20-1	TGCAGTGCTAGGAATAGCGGGAGGTACGAGCAGTACTTC	CSARNSGRYEQYF
TRBJ2-3	TRBD2	-	TRBV18	TGTGCCAGCTCACCCGGACTAGGTGCAGATACGCAGTATTTT	CASSPGLGADTQYF
TRBJ2-5	TRBD1	many	TRBV28	TGTGCCAGCAGTTCATCGGGACAGAAAGAGACCCAGTACTTC	CASSSSGQKETQYF
TRBJ1-3	-	-	TRBV6-1	TGTGCCAGCAGACCCCCAGGGGCGGCTGGAAACACCATATATTTT	CASRPPGAAGNTIYF
TRBJ2-7	TRBD2	few	TRBV29-1	TGCAGCGTCCTGCTAGCGGGAGGGCTATACGAGCAGTACTTC	CSVLLAGGLYEQYF
TRBJ2-5	-	-	TRBV5-8	TGTGCCAGCAGCTCCAGGGTATCCCAAGAGACCCAGTACTTC	CASSSRVSQETQYF
TRBJ2-4	-	many	TRBV20-1	TGCAGTGCTAGTACAGGGCCGGGGAACATTCAGTACTTC	CSASTGPGNIQYF
TRBJ2-7	TRBD2	few	TRBV3-1	TGTGCCAGCAAATTCGGACTAGCGGGATCCTACGAGCAGTACTTC	CASKFGLAGSYEQYF
TRBJ2-5	-	-	TRBV18	TGTGCCAGCTCACCCTCATTCTGGCTACCTCACGCGGAGACCCAGTACTTC	CASSPSFWLPHAETQYF
TRBJ2-3	TRBD2	-	TRBV7-2	TGTGCCAGCGGCTTAGGTAGCGGGAGGGTGGATACGCAGTATTTT	CASGLGSGRVDTQYF
TRBJ2-2	TRBD2	few	TRBV3-1	TGTGCCAGCAGCCAAGAGTCCCTAGCGGGAGTGAACACCGGGGAGCTGTTTTTT	CASSQESLAGVNTGELFF